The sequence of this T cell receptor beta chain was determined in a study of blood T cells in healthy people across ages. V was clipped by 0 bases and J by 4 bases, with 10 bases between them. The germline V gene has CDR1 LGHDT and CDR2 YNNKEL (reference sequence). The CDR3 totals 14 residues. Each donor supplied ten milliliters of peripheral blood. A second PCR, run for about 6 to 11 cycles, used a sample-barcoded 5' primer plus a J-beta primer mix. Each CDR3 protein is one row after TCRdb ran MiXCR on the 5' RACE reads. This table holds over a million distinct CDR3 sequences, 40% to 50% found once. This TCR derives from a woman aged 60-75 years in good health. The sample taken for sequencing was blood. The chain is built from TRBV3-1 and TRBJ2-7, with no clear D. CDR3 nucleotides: TGTGCCAGCAGCCAAGATCTTCCAGATTACGAGCAGTACTTC. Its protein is CASSQDLPDYEQYF.